The 14 T cell receptor beta chains reported below all come from one sample, sequenced in a study of T-cell memory formation after mild COVID-19 (dated by TCRdb to the early 2020s). The library was obtained by 5' RACE. Sequencing used an Illumina NovaSeq 6000. The public reads were reanalyzed by TCRdb: fastp trimming at Q25, MiXCR alignment, in-frame beta chains only. Every distinct CDR3 protein forms one entry, paired with its most common genes and DNA. This sample has roughly 260,000 distinct CDR3 sequences in its table, and 16% of those were observed once. The top ten clonotypes cover 3.5% of the sample. The specimen sequenced was PBMCs or a T cell subset sorted from them (not recorded which). The receptors were gathered from a man aged 18 to 35 who had mild COVID-19 (a few samples of this study predate the infection). The sample titles of this study are shuffled in the database, so cell type and time point are left out; the donor was told from shared clones.

This chain uses TRBV19 with TRBJ1-2; maybe TRBD1 (6 bases). The germline gives CDR1 LNHDA, CDR2 SQIVND (reference sequence). The CDR3 length is 14 residues. V was pared by 3 bases and J by 7 bases, with 15 bases between. For the CDR3, the DNA is TGTGCCAGTAGTATGATGGACAGTTACGCTGGCTACACCTTC. Protein product: CASSMMDSYAGYTF.

This clonotype was recorded only once. The chain joins TRBV10-3 to TRBJ2-3; D remains unclear. With 10 bases removed from V and 2 bases from J, the gap between germline ends came to 13 bases. CDR3 size: 13 residues. Germline V gene data show CDR1 as ENHRY and CDR2 as SYGVKD. CDR3 coding DNA: TGTGCCACCCAGCTAGTAGACACAGATACGCAGTATTTT. Its translation: CATQLVDTDTQYF.

The V call is TRBV12-3 or TRBV12-4, the J call TRBJ2-7; TRBD1 might be the D (6 bases). Trimming removed 8 bases at V and 3 bases at J, with 8 bases between. The CDR3 extends over 11 amino acids. The CDR3 reads CASQQGYEQYF. The CDR3 region has the DNA TGTGCCAGCCAACAGGGCTACGAGCAGTACTTC.

V usage is TRBV7-2 and J usage is TRBJ1-1, with a tentative D call TRBD1 (5 bases). CDR1 and CDR2 from the germline V gene are SGHTA and FQGNSA. Trimming took 1 base from V and 11 from J, leaving 14 bases between them. The CDR3 has 13 residues. The CDR3 reads CASSLVPGNGAFF. The CDR3, as DNA: TGTGCCAGCAGCTTAGTCCCAGGGAATGGGGCTTTCTTT.

The chain uses TRBV2 and TRBJ2-3; 8 bases agree with TRBD1. This CDR3 comprises 14 residues. CDR1 and CDR2 (germline): SNHLY, FYNNEI. V was clipped by 9 bases and J by 0 bases; unmatched bases: 5. CDR3 sequence: CARRRQGSTDTQYF. CDR3 DNA: TGTGCCAGGAGACGACAGGGGAGCACAGATACGCAGTATTTT.

This clonotype was counted between two and nine times. The chain links TRBV7-2 to TRBJ2-2; the D gene is possibly TRBD1 (6 bases). Trimming shortened V by 0 bases and J by 7 bases, and 9 bases separated the two germline ends. The CDR3 runs 14 residues. Germline CDR1 is SGHTA and CDR2 is FQGNSA. The chain's CDR3 is CASSLATGNGELFF. The CDR3 DNA sequence: TGTGCCAGCAGCTTAGCCACAGGGAACGGGGAGCTGTTTTTT.

This clonotype has only a few counts. The CDR3 DNA is TGTGCCAGCAGCACCGGGACTAGCGGGGGAAGGGAGCAGTATTTT. Its translation: CASSTGTSGGREQYF. The chain is built from TRBV7-9 and TRBJ2-3; 14 nucleotides align to TRBD2. V lost 5 bases to trimming and J lost 11 bases; unmatched junction nucleotides: 9. This CDR3 region has 15 residues. Germline V gene lookup returns CDR1 SEHNR and CDR2 FQNEAQ (reference sequence).

This clonotype was picked up many times. The CDR3 here is CASSLDPGTGGADTQYF. CDR3 in DNA: TGTGCCAGCAGCTTGGACCCCGGGACAGGGGGTGCAGATACGCAGTATTTT. The chain employs TRBV5-5 and TRBJ2-3; 11 bases map to TRBD1. The CDR3 is 17 residues long. Germline CDR1 and CDR2: SGHKS and YYEKEE (reference sequence). Unmatched junction bases numbered 7, after V lost 0 bases and J lost 4 bases.

Only a few counts were recorded for this clonotype. CDR3 sequence (DNA): TGTGCCAGCAGCCCAGGGATTTCGGATACGCAGTATTTT. It is translated as CASSPGISDTQYF. The V and J genes are TRBV11-2 and TRBJ2-3, with D possibly being TRBD1 (5 bases). V was pared by 5 bases and J by 6 bases, with 12 bases between. There are 13 residues in the CDR3. Germline-derived CDR1 and CDR2 are SGHAT and FQNNGV.

The sample holds a few counts of this clonotype. The chain employs TRBV6-5 and TRBJ1-1; possible D gene TRBD1, 5 bases. Trimming pared 0 bases from V and 12 bases from J, leaving 14 bases between. This CDR3 has 13 amino acids. Germline CDR1 MNHEY, CDR2 SVGAGI. The CDR3 protein is CASSYSGREKTFF. The DNA for the CDR3 is TGTGCCAGCAGTTACTCCGGCAGGGAGAAGACTTTCTTT.

V usage is TRBV4-3 and J usage is TRBJ2-1; D is perhaps TRBD1 (6 bases). The germline CDR1 and CDR2 sequences are LGHNA and YSLEER. V was clipped by 5 bases and J by 2 bases, with 10 bases between them. The CDR3 has 14 residues. CDR3 protein: CASSRDTAYNEQFF. The DNA of the CDR3 is TGCGCCAGCAGCAGGGACACCGCCTACAATGAGCAGTTCTTC.

The chain's CDR3 is CASSLWQGNQPQHF. The CDR3 nucleotides read TGTGCCAGCAGTTTATGGCAGGGCAATCAGCCCCAGCATTTT. The chain recombines TRBV28 with TRBJ1-5, with D uncertain. CDR3 size: 14 residues. Per germline, CDR1 MDHEN and CDR2 SYDVKM. Trimming left V 0 bases short and J 2 bases short, with 5 bases between.

V and J are TRBV7-2 and TRBJ1-5; D is uncertain. The germline V and J ends were trimmed by 5 bases and 7 bases, with 12 bases remaining between them. CDR1 and CDR2 (germline): SGHTA, FQGNSA. CDR3 size: 13 residues. CDR3: CASSLTDLQPQHF. The CDR3 DNA reads TGTGCCAGCAGCCTCACAGACCTACAGCCCCAGCATTTT. Combining the CDR3 with reference TRBV7-2 and TRBJ1-5 gives the whole variable domain GAGVSQSPSNKVTEKGKDVELRCDPISGHTALYWYRQSLGQGLEFLIYFQGNSAPDKSGLPSDRFSAERTGGSVSTLTIQRTQQEDSAVYLCASSLTDLQPQHFGDGTRLSIL.

J is TRBJ1-2 and V is TRBV24-1; D is undetermined. V lost 3 bases and J 1 base, leaving 5 bases between the germline ends. CDR3 length equals 13 residues. Germline loops: CDR1 KGHDR, CDR2 SFDVKD. CDR3 protein: CATSDLRNYGYTF. The CDR3 DNA reads TGTGCCACCAGTGATCTTCGTAACTATGGCTACACCTTC.